This is a list of T cell receptor beta chains from one sample in a study of patients and donors after allogeneic stem cell transplantation. TCRdb re-analysed the RT-PCR reads in MiXCR, keeping a single row per CDR3 protein. The table shows about 960,000 distinct CDR3 sequences, with approximately 19% occurring only once. The sequencing input was blood, either unsorted or a sorted T cell fraction (not recorded which). The receptor source for this set is a human donor who was either an allogeneic HSCT recipient or a stem cell or donor lymphocyte infusion donor (not recorded which). It is not recorded whose cells these are; they may come from a transplant donor. The CDR3 runs from the conserved cysteine through the conserved F or W. The D gene is left open where the match is weak. A clone size is listed for some rows: how often the clone was seen (once, few, many), or a class if it is expanded.

clone_size	j_call	d_call	v_call	cdr3_aa	cdr3_nt
NA	TRBJ2-3	TRBD2	TRBV20-1	CSATPGGGLPTADTQYF	TGCAGTGCAACCCCGGGGGGGGGCCTCCCGACGGCTGATACGCAGTATTTT
few	TRBJ2-5	TRBD2	TRBV4-2	CASSQSGRSVQETQYF	TGTGCCAGCAGCCAATCCGGGAGGTCGGTCCAAGAGACCCAGTACTTC
few	TRBJ2-5	NA	TRBV6-1	CASSDRRTAPYQETQYF	TGTGCCAGCAGTGACCGGAGGACGGCCCCGTACCAAGAGACCCAGTACTTC
NA	TRBJ2-7	TRBD1	TRBV9	CASSVGGDRVPYEQYF	TGTGCCAGCAGCGTAGGGGGGGACAGGGTCCCCTACGAGCAGTACTTC
few	TRBJ2-7	NA	TRBV4-2	CASSQRGAGSHEQYF	TGTGCCAGCAGCCAAAGGGGCGCGGGTTCCCACGAGCAGTACTTC
few	TRBJ2-3	NA	TRBV7-2	CASSTAGGPGRGDTQYF	TGTGCCAGCAGCACCGCTGGGGGGCCAGGGCGGGGAGATACGCAGTATTTT
many	TRBJ2-3	NA	TRBV7-9	CASSPQGATDTQYF	TGTGCCAGCAGTCCGCAGGGAGCGACAGATACGCAGTATTTT
NA	TRBJ1-2	NA	TRBV6-2/TRBV6-3	CASSNPRQDGGYTF	TGTGCCAGCAGTAACCCTAGACAGGACGGTGGCTACACCTTC
NA	TRBJ1-4	NA	TRBV25-1	CASSAIRATRESNEKLFF	TGTGCCAGCAGTGCCATTCGGGCGACACGGGAAAGTAATGAAAAACTGTTTTTT
few	TRBJ2-7	NA	TRBV5-1	CASKPDSLNMDEQYF	TGCGCCAGCAAGCCCGACAGCTTGAACATGGACGAGCAGTACTTC
NA	TRBJ1-1	NA	TRBV5-1	CASSRDHQRMNTEAFF	TGCGCCAGCAGCCGAGACCATCAACGCATGAACACTGAAGCTTTCTTT
NA	TRBJ2-1	TRBD2	TRBV4-1	CASSQRERGSGREHEQFF	TGCGCCAGCAGCCAACGGGAAAGGGGCAGCGGGAGAGAGCATGAGCAGTTCTTC
NA	TRBJ2-7	NA	TRBV6-1	CASRDIGASYEQYF	TGTGCCAGCAGGGATATTGGGGCTTCCTACGAGCAGTACTTC
few	TRBJ1-1	NA	TRBV18	CASSEFTMNTEAFF	TGTGCCAGCTCGGAGTTTACGATGAACACTGAAGCTTTCTTT
NA	TRBJ1-1	NA	TRBV20-1	CSARAGGRGTEAFF	TGCAGTGCTAGAGCTGGGGGTCGGGGCACTGAAGCTTTCTTT
few	TRBJ1-4	NA	TRBV7-8	CASSLTTGVPATNEKLFF	TGTGCCAGCAGCTTAACGACAGGCGTACCTGCAACTAATGAAAAACTGTTTTTT
NA	TRBJ1-2	NA	TRBV7-3	CASSLTGGAYGYTF	TGTGCCAGCAGCTTAACGGGCGGGGCGTATGGCTACACCTTC
few	TRBJ2-1	NA	TRBV20-1	CSARSLEQFF	TGCAGTGCCCGCAGCCTTGAGCAGTTCTTC
few	TRBJ2-5	TRBD1	TRBV3-1	CASSQTGPETQYF	TGTGCCAGCAGCCAGACAGGGCCAGAGACCCAGTACTTC
many	TRBJ1-2	TRBD1	TRBV12-3/TRBV12-4	CASSPSGGTGVHGYTF	TGTGCCAGCAGTCCCAGCGGGGGGACAGGGGTACATGGCTACACCTTC
NA	TRBJ2-5	NA	TRBV5-1	CASSSSARVRQETQYF	TGCGCCAGCAGCTCCTCGGCCAGGGTGAGACAAGAGACCCAGTACTTC
NA	TRBJ2-1	NA	TRBV9	CASSVLPGDEQFF	TGTGCCAGCAGCGTATTACCGGGAGATGAGCAGTTCTTC
NA	TRBJ2-7	NA	TRBV27	CASSPTTQGYEQYF	TGTGCCAGCAGTCCCACTACACAGGGTTACGAGCAGTACTTC
NA	TRBJ2-5	NA	TRBV28	CASTSSQTQYF	TGTGCCAGCACCTCCTCGCAGACCCAGTACTTC
few	TRBJ2-1	NA	TRBV2	CASSETASSYEQFF	TGTGCCAGCAGTGAAACGGCTAGTTCGTATGAGCAGTTCTTC
NA	TRBJ1-1	NA	TRBV7-8	CASSPTDINTEAFF	TGTGCCAGCAGCCCAACAGATATTAACACTGAAGCTTTCTTT
few	TRBJ2-3	NA	TRBV15	CATRWGASTDTQYF	TGTGCCACCAGATGGGGGGCAAGCACAGATACGCAGTATTTT